This T cell receptor (beta chain) was observed in a study of T cell responses to AZD1222 COVID-19 vaccine. Study-wide background: Second-dose timings of about 4 or about 12 weeks were pooled.

About this clone itself: The antigen is undetermined.

Points from the study as a whole: Reports indicate that nearly half of spike-specific TCRs are directed at unmutated variant regions. It was only a handful of AZD1222 recipients who were seropositive at baseline. Clonal diversity may have been underestimated, and the donors were mostly white British, with more females than males.

CDR1 is SGDLS and CDR2 is YYNGEE in the germline V gene. CDR3 length equals 16 residues. The ends were cut back, 0 bases at V and 6 bases at J, with 18 bases in the middle. Profiling relied on immunoSEQ multiplex PCR, and the TCRdb table lists in-frame clones only, not all of them. The table records fewer than 120,000 clones, just under 95% of them present only once. Sequences were derived from peripheral blood, sampled on day 0 of AZD1222 vaccination. The receptor comes from an adult in good health. The rearrangement joins TRBV9 to TRBJ1-2, with unresolved D. CDR3 protein: CASSVVAPRSRNGYTF. For the CDR3, the DNA is TGTGCCAGCAGCGTAGTGGCCCCCAGGTCAAGAAATGGCTACACCTTC.